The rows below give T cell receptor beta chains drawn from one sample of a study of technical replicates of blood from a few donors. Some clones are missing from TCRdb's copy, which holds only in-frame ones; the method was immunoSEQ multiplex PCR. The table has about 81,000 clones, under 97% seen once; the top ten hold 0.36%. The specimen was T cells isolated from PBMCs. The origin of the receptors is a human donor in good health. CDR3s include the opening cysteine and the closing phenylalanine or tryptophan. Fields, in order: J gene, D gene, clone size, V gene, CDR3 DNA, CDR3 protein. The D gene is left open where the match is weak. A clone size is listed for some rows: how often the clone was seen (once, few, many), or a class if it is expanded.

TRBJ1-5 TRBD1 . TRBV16 TGTGCCAGCAGCTCGGGACAGCTTCAGCCCCAGCATTTT CASSSGQLQPQHF
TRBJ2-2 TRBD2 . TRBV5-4 TGTGCCAGCAGCTCCTCTAGCGGGAGTGGCGGGGAGCTGTTTTTT CASSSSSGSGGELFF
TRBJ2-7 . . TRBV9 TGTGCCAGCAGCGTAGATCCGGGGTACGAGCAGTACTTC CASSVDPGYEQYF
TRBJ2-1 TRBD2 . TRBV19 TGTGCCAGTAGTAAGCAGGGACTAGCGGGATTCAATGAGCAGTTCTTC CASSKQGLAGFNEQFF
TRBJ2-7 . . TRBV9 TGTGCCAGCAGCGTAGAGCCCCAATACTACGAGCAGTACTTC CASSVEPQYYEQYF
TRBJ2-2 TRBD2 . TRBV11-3 TGTGCCAGCAGCTTAGATCCCCGGCTAGCGGGTAGATGGTACACCGGGGAGCTGTTTTTT CASSLDPRLAGRWYTGELFF
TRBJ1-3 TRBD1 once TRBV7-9 TGTGCCAGCAGCTCCACAGGGGCTGGAAACACCATATATTTT CASSSTGAGNTIYF
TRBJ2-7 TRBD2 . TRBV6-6 TGTGCCAGCAGTTATCAAGCGGGAACCTCTCGTGAGCAGTACTTC CASSYQAGTSREQYF
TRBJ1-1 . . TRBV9 TGTGCCAGCAGCGTAGGGCAGATGAACACTGAAGCTTTCTTT CASSVGQMNTEAFF
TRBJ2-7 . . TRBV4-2 TGTGCCAGCAGCCCCCGGGGGTCCTCCTACGAGCAGTACTTC CASSPRGSSYEQYF
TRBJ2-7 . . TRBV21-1 TGTGCCAATGGGGAGGGGTACTACGAGCAGTACTTC CANGEGYYEQYF
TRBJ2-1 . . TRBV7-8 TGTGCCAGCAGCTTAAGCGGGTCCCATGAGCAGTTCTTC CASSLSGSHEQFF
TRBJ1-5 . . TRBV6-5 TGTGCCAGCAGTATTAATAGCAATCAGCCCCAGCATTTT CASSINSNQPQHF
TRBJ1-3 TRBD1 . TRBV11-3 TGTGCCAGCAGCTTAGAGGTCCGGACAGGGCTCTCTGGAAACACCATATATTTT CASSLEVRTGLSGNTIYF
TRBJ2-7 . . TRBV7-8 TGTGCCAGCAGCACAGGACTAACCATCTACGAGCAGTACTTC CASSTGLTIYEQYF
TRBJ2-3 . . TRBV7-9 TGTGCCAGCAGCTTAGACAGTCCTAGCACAGATACGCAGTATTTT CASSLDSPSTDTQYF
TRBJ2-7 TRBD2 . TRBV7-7 TGTGCTAGCAGCTCGGGACTAGCGGGAATCTACGAGCAGTACTTC CASSSGLAGIYEQYF
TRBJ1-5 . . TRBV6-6 TGTGCCAGCACCAACGGTGGGCCCCAGCATTTT CASTNGGPQHF
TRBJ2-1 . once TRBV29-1 TGCAGCGTTAAATTGAACGGGAGAGAATATGAGCAGTTCTTC CSVKLNGREYEQFF
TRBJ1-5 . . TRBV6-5 TGTGCCAGCAGCTCAGGGGGCAATCAGCCCCAGCATTTT CASSSGGNQPQHF
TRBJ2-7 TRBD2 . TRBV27 TGTGCCAGCGGAGGACTAGCGGAAGTCTCCTACGAGCAGTACTTC CASGGLAEVSYEQYF
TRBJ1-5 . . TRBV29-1 TGCAGCGTTGACGCAGGGGATAGCAATCAGCCCCAGCATTTT CSVDAGDSNQPQHF
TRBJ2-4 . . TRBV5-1 TGCGCCAGCAGCTCACCGGGTCCTCAGTACTTC CASSSPGPQYF
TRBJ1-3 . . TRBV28 TGTGCCAGCAGGGGGCCCGGAAACACCATATATTTT CASRGPGNTIYF
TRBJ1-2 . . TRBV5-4 TGTGCCAGCAGCGCGGATAGAAAGCCCGCGGACTATGGCTACACCTTC CASSADRKPADYGYTF
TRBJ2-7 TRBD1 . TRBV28 TGTGCCAGCAGCCCCGAGGGGGCACCGGTGGGTTACGAGCAGTACTTC CASSPEGAPVGYEQYF
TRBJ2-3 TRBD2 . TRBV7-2 TGTGCCAGCAGCTTTGGGGGAGGGGGCACAGATACGCAGTATTTT CASSFGGGGTDTQYF
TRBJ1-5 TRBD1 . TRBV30 TGTGCCTGGAGTCTTGACAGGGGGCCGATCCGACTGCCCCAGCATTTT CAWSLDRGPIRLPQHF
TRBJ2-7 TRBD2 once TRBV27 TGTGCCAGCAGTTTTGGGGGAGGGCCATACGAGCAGTACTTC CASSFGGGPYEQYF
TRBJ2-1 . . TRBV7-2 TGTGCCAGCAATGGGGCCCCCTACAATGAGCAGTTCTTC CASNGAPYNEQFF
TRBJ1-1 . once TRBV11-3 TGTGCCAGCAGTCAAGAGGGTGAAGCTTTCTTT CASSQEGEAFF
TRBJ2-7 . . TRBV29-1 TGCAGCGTTTTAACGGGGGACAGCCCCTACGAGCAGTACTTC CSVLTGDSPYEQYF
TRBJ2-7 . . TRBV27 TGTGCCAGCAGTTATTACCAGGGTTACGAGCAGTACTTC CASSYYQGYEQYF
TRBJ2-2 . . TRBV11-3 TGTGCCAGCAGCTTAGCCGGGGGGCTTGCCGGGGAGCTGTTTTTT CASSLAGGLAGELFF
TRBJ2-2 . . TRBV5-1 TGCGCCAGCAGCTTCACGATCCGGGGAGAGGGCACCGGGGAGCTGTTTTTT CASSFTIRGEGTGELFF
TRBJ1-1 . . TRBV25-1 TGTGCCAGCAGTGAATTGATTGGAGGGGACACTGAAGCTTTCTTT CASSELIGGDTEAFF
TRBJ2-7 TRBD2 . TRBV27 TGTGCCAGCAGTCCTCTAGCGGATCGGGTCTACGAGCAGTACTTC CASSPLADRVYEQYF
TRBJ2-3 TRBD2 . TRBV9 TGTGCCAGCAGCGTAGGACTAGCTAATACAGATACGCAGTATTTT CASSVGLANTDTQYF